The entry below gives a single T cell receptor (beta chain) sequence along with its context. Its antigen is unknown. The record has no base qualities; no much larger clone is one base away. The source of the sample is a study of blood T cell repertoires in COVID-19 (dated by TCRdb to 2020 to 2021). In the study overall: Samples from collaborators originated in the United States, Italy and Spain and spanned both the acute and convalescent phases of COVID-19. The prospective study material was composed of cDNA or gDNA derived from T cells, B-cell-depleted T cells, or PBMCs. Deeply sampled blood TCRbeta repertoires from subjects exposed to, actively infected with, or recovered from COVID-19 were included in the dataset. A freely available public database, intended as a resource for researchers studying the immune response to SARS-CoV-2, is where the repertoires were released. Samples came from the ongoing ImmuneRACE study (first 160 participants) plus 1,254 subjects from 6 global collaborators. The sample metadata nearly always contained a de-identified subject ID, COVID-19 status, age in years and sex. Where available, HLA class I and class II types were taken from metadata supplied by the sample provider and were not determined by assay-based typing.

TCRbeta CDR3 regions were amplified from genomic DNA using the immunoSEQ Assay, a bias-controlled multiplex PCR. The original pipeline was this. The number of nucleated cells in each sample was estimated by amplification of reference gene primers within the assay. Sequence reads were collapsed and filtered to measure the absolute abundance of every unique TCRbeta CDR3 rearrangement. For each sample, productive Simpson clonality was calculated as the square root of Simpson's diversity index across productive rearrangements. TCRdb took over this immuneACCESS table, retaining in-frame rearrangements with V and J assigned. Such tables are incomplete; in checked studies, under half of the missing clones stem from an unresolved V gene, and the remainder is unexplained. That table supplies the V and J calls and clone size; D and trimming were determined from the DNA. The sample has roughly 120,000 clones on record, roughly 83% of them singletons. 2% to 2.5% of the sample belongs to the ten largest clones.

Overall results and qualifications from the work: Clinical and demographic metadata were provided uncurated, with the amount varying by source and participant.

Each collaborating institution followed its own protocols to collect whole blood in K2EDTA tubes. Collaborator samples were shipped for TCRbeta analysis as frozen whole blood, isolated PBMCs, or DNA extracted from either sample type. Including the terminal cysteine and phenylalanine, the CDR3 comprises 15 residues. The only DNA kept is the CDR3, 45 bases in frame from the first base. Sequences LGHNA (CDR1) and YNFKEQ (CDR2) are obtained from the germline V gene. Compared with germline, V lacks 4 bases and J lacks 5 bases; bases without a gene match: 5. The chain is encoded by TRBV4-2 joined to TRBJ1-4, and 9 junctional nucleotides match TRBD1. Sequencing input: peripheral blood. The receptor was isolated from a man aged 25 to 40 with acute or convalescent COVID-19. The CDR3 amino acid sequence is: CASSRWGQGNEKLFF. The DNA sequence is TGTGCCAGCAGCCGGTGGGGACAGGGAAATGAAAAACTGTTTTTT.